Below, 31 T cell receptor beta chains from the same sample are listed, as sequenced in a study of T cell responses to AZD1222 COVID-19 vaccine. Data came from immunoSEQ multiplex PCR; TCRdb stores just in-frame clones and leaves some out. The sample holds about 120,000 clones; around 93% are singletons and the top ten take 11% to 15%. Sequencing used peripheral blood, obtained on day 0 of AZD1222 vaccination. Receptors originate from an adult in good health.

J is TRBJ1-2 and V is TRBV6-2 or TRBV6-3; 8 bases are a match to TRBD1. The CDR3 is 18 amino acids. Germline CDR1 MNHEY, CDR2 SVGEGT. With 6 bases clipped from V and 8 bases from J, the junction kept 23 bases outside the gene matches. The CDR3 DNA is TGTGCCAGCAGCTCTACCCCCCTTAAGACAGGGGTTGGAACCGGCTACACCTTC. This encodes CASSSTPLKTGVGTGYTF.

This clone was counted once. The rearrangement uses TRBV19 and TRBJ1-2; D might be TRBD1 (5 bases). Germline CDR1 LNHDA, CDR2 SQIVND (reference sequence). The ends were cut back, 6 bases at V and 1 base at J, with 12 bases in the middle. This CDR3 comprises 14 residues. The CDR3: CASSRAQGNYGYTF. CDR3 coding DNA: TGTGCCAGTAGCCGGGCTCAGGGTAACTATGGCTACACCTTC.

The rearrangement uses TRBV10-1 and TRBJ2-1, with unresolved D. Germline V lookup: CDR1 WNHNN, CDR2 SYGVQD (reference sequence). This CDR3 is 12 amino acids long. V was shortened by 8 bases and J by 9 bases, with 14 bases between the two germline ends. CDR3 loop: CASSPSHGEQFF. CDR3 DNA: TGCGCCAGCTCTCCATCCCACGGTGAGCAGTTCTTC.

This chain connects TRBV28 to TRBJ1-6, with 9 bases matching TRBD1. Germline lookup yields CDR1 MDHEN and CDR2 SYDVKM. CDR3 length: 20 amino acids. Germline trimming cut 2 bases from V and 3 bases from J; bases unmatched to any gene: 14. This CDR3 is CASSLIPTGTGRHYNSPLHF. The CDR3 DNA reads as TGTGCCAGCAGTTTAATCCCGACCGGGACAGGGAGGCACTATAATTCACCCCTCCACTTT.

The chain uses TRBV5-1 and TRBJ1-5, with unresolved D. V lost 5 bases to trimming and J lost 7 bases, with 22 bases between them. Germline V gene sequence: CDR1 SGHRS, CDR2 YFSETQ. The CDR3 contains 16 residues. This chain's CDR3 is CASRPTGFPGDQPQHF. The CDR3, as DNA: TGCGCCAGCAGGCCCACTGGTTTCCCGGGAGACCAGCCCCAGCATTTT.

The gene calls are TRBV7-2 and TRBJ2-2; D is possibly TRBD2 (5 bases). This CDR3 is 14 amino acids long. CDR1 SGHTA and CDR2 FQGNSA come from the germline V gene. The V end was cut by 5 bases, the J end by 1 base, with 8 bases between. The CDR3 DNA follows: TGTGCCAGCAGCCCCGCGGGGAACACCGGGGAGCTGTTTTTT. Its protein product is CASSPAGNTGELFF.

This clone was seen more than once but under ten times. The rearrangement uses TRBV28 and TRBJ1-2, with 7 bases that match TRBD1. CDR1 is MDHEN, CDR2 SYDVKM, per germline. This CDR3 has 14 residues. J gave up 2 bases and V 6 bases, and 6 bases lay outside the gene matches. The CDR3 sequence: CASRLTGLNYGYTF. The DNA for the CDR3 is TGTGCCAGCAGACTGACAGGGCTCAACTATGGCTACACCTTC.

A note on this clone: The sample carries other DNA sequences with the same CDR3. V is TRBV7-8 and J is TRBJ2-5; D is perhaps TRBD2 (6 bases). CDR3 length: 14 residues. Trimming cost V 2 bases and J 1 base, with 8 bases left between them. The germline V gene has CDR1 SGHVS and CDR2 FQNEAQ. The CDR3 DNA is TGTGCCAGCAGCTTAATGGGGGGCCAAGAGACCCAGTACTTC. This translates into CASSLMGGQETQYF.

The chain uses TRBV25-1 and TRBJ1-2; 9 nucleotides agree with TRBD1. The V and J ends lost 11 bases and 6 bases, in that order; junction bases with no gene match: 4. The CDR3 contains 11 residues. The germline CDR1 and CDR2 sequences are MGHDK and SYGVNS. The CDR3 here is CAYDRGDGYTF. The CDR3 DNA reads as TGTGCCTATGACAGGGGGGATGGCTACACCTTC.

The V gene is TRBV7-2, the J gene TRBJ1-2, with D possibly being TRBD1 (5 bases). V dropped 5 bases and J dropped 6 bases, with 16 bases sitting between them. Per germline, CDR1 SGHTA and CDR2 FQGNSA. The CDR3 contains 14 residues. DNA of the CDR3: TGTGCCAGCAGCCCCCCCGGGGCACGGGATGGCTACACCTTC. It is translated as CASSPPGARDGYTF.

The rearrangement links TRBV3-1 (or the pseudogene TRBV3-2) to TRBJ1-6, with D possibly matching TRBD1 (5 bases). The CDR3 has 14 residues. Germline CDR1 and CDR2: LGHDT and YNNKEL (reference sequence). V shed 0 bases and J shed 15 bases, with 15 bases lying between them. The chain's CDR3 is CASSQDQDSVGLHF. The DNA of the CDR3 is TGTGCCAGCAGCCAAGATCAAGACAGCGTCGGCCTCCACTTT.

V usage is TRBV7-9 and J usage is TRBJ1-1; D call uncertain. V lost 1 base, J lost 1 base, and 7 bases lay in between. Germline CDR1 SEHNR, CDR2 FQNEAQ (reference sequence). CDR3 length: 14 residues. CDR3 bases: TGTGCCAGCAGCTTAGAAGGTCCGAACACTGAAGCTTTCTTT. Encoded protein: CASSLEGPNTEAFF.

The chain joins TRBV2 to TRBJ2-5, with 10 bases lining up with TRBD2. Trimming took 4 bases from V and 1 from J; bases not matched to a gene: 3. The germline gives CDR1 SNHLY, CDR2 FYNNEI. The CDR3 totals 15 residues. CDR3 coding DNA: TGTGCCAGCAGTGTAGGGACTAGCGCCCAAGAGACCCAGTACTTC. Protein sequence: CASSVGTSAQETQYF.

V and J are TRBV12-3 or TRBV12-4 and TRBJ1-1; a possible D gene is TRBD1 (5 bases). Trimming left V 3 bases short and J 5 bases short, with 10 bases between. This CDR3 spans 13 amino acids. This CDR3 is CASSFFRGTEAFF. DNA of the CDR3: TGTGCCAGCAGTTTTTTTCGGGGGACTGAAGCTTTCTTT.

J is TRBJ1-1 and V is TRBV28; D call uncertain. CDR3 length: 13 residues. The germline V gene encodes CDR1 MDHEN and CDR2 SYDVKM. Between the trimmed V and J ends, which lost 0 bases and 5 bases, there was a span of 7 bases. CDR3 loop: CASSLWAGTEAFF. The CDR3, as DNA: TGTGCCAGCAGTTTATGGGCGGGGACTGAAGCTTTCTTT.

The V call is TRBV2, the J call TRBJ1-5; D remains ambiguous. The CDR3 is 14 residues long. Trimming cost V 3 bases and J 1 base, with 7 bases left between them. Germline V gene sequence: CDR1 SNHLY, CDR2 FYNNEI. Written as DNA, the CDR3 is TGTGCCAGCAGTGACCTGTTAAGCAATCAGCCCCAGCATTTT. It codes for CASSDLLSNQPQHF.

The V and J genes are TRBV9 and TRBJ2-2; D not resolved. Per the germline V gene, CDR1 is SGDLS and CDR2 is YYNGEE. This CDR3 is 12 amino acids long. Trimming cost V 1 base and J 6 bases, with 4 bases left between them. CDR3 sequence (DNA): TGTGCCAGCAGCGTACGGGCCGGGGAGCTGTTTTTT. It translates to CASSVRAGELFF.

The chain recombines TRBV19 with TRBJ1-1; D unresolved. This CDR3 contains 13 residues. Germline V CDR1 and CDR2: LNHDA, SQIVND (reference sequence). V shed 6 bases and J shed 0 bases, with 8 bases lying between them. The CDR3 sequence: CASRTRLNTEAFF. The CDR3 nucleotides are TGTGCCAGTAGGACAAGATTGAACACTGAAGCTTTCTTT.

This chain uses TRBV18 with TRBJ1-1; 7 bases map to TRBD1. The V segment lost 4 bases and the J segment 6 bases; nucleotides outside the gene matches: 8. CDR1 and CDR2 (germline): KGHSH, LQKENI. There are 14 residues in the CDR3. The CDR3 region is CASSLGQEVSEAFF. In nucleotides, the CDR3 is TGTGCCAGCTCACTAGGACAGGAGGTCTCTGAAGCTTTCTTT.

The CDR3 DNA reads as TGTGCCAGCAGCTTAGTAGTTGTGGAGAGGGGGATTTATAATTCACCCCTCCACTTT. As protein: CASSLVVVERGIYNSPLHF. The J gene is TRBJ1-6, the V gene TRBV11-2; tentative D call: TRBD1 (6 bases). Looked up from germline, CDR1 is SGHAT and CDR2 is FQNNGV. V lost 1 base to trimming and J lost 4 bases, with 20 bases between them. The CDR3 has 19 residues.

This clone was recorded only once. The J gene is TRBJ2-3, the V gene TRBV19; 10 bases agree with TRBD1. CDR3 length equals 14 residues. V shed 9 bases, J shed 6 bases, and the junction held 9 bases outside the gene matches. Looked up from germline, CDR1 is LNHDA and CDR2 is SQIVND (reference sequence). CDR3 nucleotide sequence: TGTGCCAGCCTCCCGGGACAGGGGAGGGATACGCAGTATTTT. Its protein product is CASLPGQGRDTQYF. Filled out from reference TRBV19 and TRBJ2-3, the complete variable domain reads DGGITQSPKYLFRKEGQNVTLSCEQNLNHDAMYWYRQDPGQGLRLIYYSQIVNDFQKGDIAEGYSVSREKKESFPLTVTSAQKNPTAFYLCASLPGQGRDTQYFGPGTRLTVL.

This chain joins TRBV19 and TRBJ1-4, with D maybe TRBD1 (6 bases). The CDR3 is 15 residues long. CDR1 and CDR2 from the germline V gene are LNHDA and SQIVND (reference sequence). V lost 7 bases, J lost 2 bases, and 14 bases lay in between. The CDR3 nucleotides are TGTGCCAGTACTCCCCTCAGGGGTACTAATGAAAAACTGTTTTTT. Translating it yields CASTPLRGTNEKLFF. Full variable domain (missing parts from reference TRBV19 and TRBJ1-4): DGGITQSPKYLFRKEGQNVTLSCEQNLNHDAMYWYRQDPGQGLRLIYYSQIVNDFQKGDIAEGYSVSREKKESFPLTVTSAQKNPTAFYLCASTPLRGTNEKLFFGSGTQLSVL.

This chain joins TRBV4-1 and TRBJ1-6; TRBD1 aligns across 9 bases. The CDR3 consists of 20 residues. CDR1 is MGHRA, CDR2 YSYEKL, per germline. The V and J ends lost 4 bases and 0 bases, in that order; junction bases with no gene match: 13. The CDR3 sequence: CASSPTDAQGASSYNSPLHF. In DNA form, the CDR3 reads TGCGCCAGCAGCCCCACAGACGCACAGGGGGCTAGCTCCTATAATTCACCCCTCCACTTT.

V and J are TRBV27 and TRBJ2-7; no firm D call. V was shortened by 4 bases and J by 2 bases, with 9 bases between the two germline ends. Germline V gene lookup returns CDR1 MNHEY and CDR2 SMNVEV (reference sequence). The CDR3 has 13 amino acids. The CDR3 reads CASSSGQTYEQYF. CDR3 nucleotides: TGTGCCAGCAGTTCTGGCCAGACCTACGAGCAGTACTTC.

The J gene is TRBJ1-2, the V gene TRBV28; TRBD1 might be the D (5 bases). Per the germline V gene, CDR1 is MDHEN and CDR2 is SYDVKM. CDR3 size: 16 residues. V shed 3 bases and J shed 5 bases, with 19 bases lying between them. CDR3 coding DNA: TGTGCCAGCAGTTTGAAAGGTGCGAGGGGCTATTATGGCTACACCTTC. Amino acid sequence: CASSLKGARGYYGYTF.

The count of this clone is one. The chain employs TRBV19 and TRBJ1-2, with a weak D call TRBD1 (5 bases). V lost 5 bases to trimming and J lost 3 bases, with 19 bases between them. CDR3 length equals 16 residues. Per the germline V gene, CDR1 is LNHDA and CDR2 is SQIVND (reference sequence). The CDR3 DNA follows: TGTGCCAGTAGTCTTCACTGGGGCAGGGAGGACTATGGCTACACCTTC. This sequence encodes CASSLHWGREDYGYTF.

This clone occurred once. This sequence joins TRBV7-2 and TRBJ1-1; D ambiguous. Between the trimmed V and J ends, which lost 1 base and 8 bases, there was a span of 11 bases. The CDR3 has 13 residues. CDR1 is SGHTA, CDR2 FQGNSA, per germline. CDR3 sequence (DNA): TGTGCCAGCAGCTTAGTGCGGGGAAGGGAAGCTTTCTTT. Its protein product is CASSLVRGREAFF.

The chain combines TRBV28 with TRBJ1-3, with D uncertain. The germline gives CDR1 MDHEN, CDR2 SYDVKM. V lost 4 bases, J lost 0 bases, and 13 bases lay in between. The CDR3 totals 16 residues. The CDR3 is CASSSTSQISGNTIYF. In DNA form, the CDR3 reads TGTGCCAGCAGTTCCACCTCTCAGATCTCTGGAAACACCATATATTTT. The variable domain in full, with the rest retrieved from reference TRBV28 and TRBJ1-3, is DVKVTQSSRYLVKRTGEKVFLECVQDMDHENMFWYRQDPGLGLRLIYFSYDVKMKEKGDIPEGYSVSREKKERFSLILESASTNQTSMYLCASSSTSQISGNTIYFGEGSWLTVV.

The rearrangement joins TRBV19 to TRBJ1-1; TRBD1 might be the D (6 bases). The CDR3 length is 16 residues. V gave up 5 bases and J gave up 0 bases, with 16 bases separating them. Germline V gene lookup returns CDR1 LNHDA and CDR2 SQIVND (reference sequence). The CDR3 loop is CASSAGTPPMNTEAFF. For the CDR3, the DNA is TGTGCCAGTAGTGCCGGGACACCTCCTATGAACACTGAAGCTTTCTTT.

This clone was counted a single time. J is TRBJ1-2 and V is TRBV7-2; perhaps TRBD1 as D (6 bases). Deletions cut 2 bases from V and 6 bases from J, with 10 bases between. Germline CDR1 reads SGHTA; CDR2 reads FQGNSA. This CDR3 is 13 amino acids long. CDR3 amino acids: CASSLRGRDGYTF. Here the CDR3 DNA reads TGTGCCAGCAGCTTAAGGGGGAGAGATGGCTACACCTTC.

This clone was recorded many times. V usage is TRBV5-1 and J usage is TRBJ2-1; 7 bases agree with TRBD2. Germline V gives CDR1 SGHRS, CDR2 YFSETQ. The length of the CDR3 is 15 residues. Germline trimming cut 10 bases from V and 5 bases from J; bases unmatched to any gene: 15. The CDR3 nucleotides read TGCGCCTCGGCTGGGGTCGGCGGGAGCCACAATGAGCAGTTCTTC. It is translated as CASAGVGGSHNEQFF.